A selection of T cell receptor beta chains follows, all from one sample in a study of blood T cells in healthy people across ages. TCRdb called the 5' RACE reads again in MiXCR, with one record for every CDR3 protein. The sample has 600,000 or so distinct CDR3 sequences, about 45% seen once. Specimen: blood. These receptors all stem from a man at least 80 years old in good health. The CDR3 runs from the conserved cysteine through the conserved F or W. The order of the fields is clone size, J gene, D gene, V gene, CDR3 protein, CDR3 DNA. The D gene is left open where the match is weak. Size is omitted from some rows. Given values are once, few, many or a class for expanded clones.

abundance: .
j_gene: TRBJ2-5
d_gene: TRBD1
v_gene: TRBV6-2/TRBV6-3
CDR3aa: CASSTWDSYQETQYF
CDR3nt: TGTGCCAGCAGTACCTGGGACAGCTACCAAGAGACCCAGTACTTC

abundance: .
j_gene: TRBJ2-7
d_gene: TRBD1
v_gene: TRBV20-1
CDR3aa: CSARRPGQGPYEQYF
CDR3nt: TGCAGTGCAAGACGACCGGGACAGGGACCCTACGAGCAGTACTTC

abundance: once
j_gene: TRBJ2-1
d_gene: TRBD2
v_gene: TRBV4-3
CDR3aa: CASSQMGLATRSTYNEQFF
CDR3nt: TGCGCCAGCAGCCAGATGGGACTAGCGACCCGCTCGACCTACAATGAGCAGTTCTTC

abundance: .
j_gene: TRBJ2-1
d_gene: .
v_gene: TRBV20-1
CDR3aa: CSALTTDSWHNEQFF
CDR3nt: TGCAGTGCTCTGACAACTGACAGTTGGCACAATGAGCAGTTCTTC

abundance: .
j_gene: TRBJ2-4
d_gene: TRBD2
v_gene: TRBV4-2
CDR3aa: CASSHPFLAGAGTDKNIQYF
CDR3nt: TGTGCCAGCAGCCACCCCTTCCTAGCGGGAGCGGGTACGGACAAAAACATTCAGTACTTC

abundance: .
j_gene: TRBJ2-5
d_gene: TRBD2
v_gene: TRBV20-1
CDR3aa: CSARTSWPGETQYF
CDR3nt: TGCAGTGCTAGGACTAGCTGGCCGGGGGAGACCCAGTACTTC

abundance: many
j_gene: TRBJ2-7
d_gene: TRBD2
v_gene: TRBV20-1
CDR3aa: CSARDSSGGEQYF
CDR3nt: TGCAGTGCTAGAGATTCTTCGGGGGGAGAGCAGTACTTC

abundance: .
j_gene: TRBJ2-5
d_gene: .
v_gene: TRBV28
CDR3aa: CASSLSPAGMGTQYF
CDR3nt: TGTGCCAGCAGTTTATCTCCTGCAGGGATGGGGACCCAGTACTTC

abundance: few
j_gene: TRBJ2-7
d_gene: .
v_gene: TRBV5-1
CDR3aa: CASSLSTRDHEQYF
CDR3nt: TGCGCCAGCAGCTTAAGCACCAGGGACCACGAGCAGTACTTC

abundance: .
j_gene: TRBJ2-7
d_gene: .
v_gene: TRBV6-5
CDR3aa: CASSTPGAPYEQYF
CDR3nt: TGTGCCAGCAGTACCCCAGGGGCGCCCTACGAGCAGTACTTC